The sequence of this TCR beta chain was determined in a study of identical twins. In regard to this clonotype: Antigen: not known.

In germline, CDR1 is SNHLY, CDR2 FYNNEI. CDR3 length: 12 amino acids. V lost 7 bases, J lost 5 bases, and 11 bases lay in between. Points from the study as a whole: Beta out-of-frame twin sharing showed a weaker excess. It was out-of-frame TCR alpha sharing in monozygotic twins that models underestimated.

Template switching supplied a universal primer site; unique molecular identifiers were carried on the cDNA. TCRdb itself ran the 5' RACE reads through MiXCR, one entry per CDR3 protein. The sample records about 810,000 distinct CDR3 sequences, around an eighth being singletons. Healthy Caucasians, and only they, were the donors. This sample was also put to use in a study of yellow fever vaccine responses in identical twins.

This TCR derives from a woman aged 18-29 years in good health. The V gene is TRBV2, the J gene TRBJ2-5; D might be TRBD1 or TRBD2, each matching 5 bases. The sample consisted of PBMCs. CDR3 protein: CASTGRLETQYF. As DNA, the CDR3 is TGTGCCAGCACGGGGCGACTGGAGACCCAGTACTTC.